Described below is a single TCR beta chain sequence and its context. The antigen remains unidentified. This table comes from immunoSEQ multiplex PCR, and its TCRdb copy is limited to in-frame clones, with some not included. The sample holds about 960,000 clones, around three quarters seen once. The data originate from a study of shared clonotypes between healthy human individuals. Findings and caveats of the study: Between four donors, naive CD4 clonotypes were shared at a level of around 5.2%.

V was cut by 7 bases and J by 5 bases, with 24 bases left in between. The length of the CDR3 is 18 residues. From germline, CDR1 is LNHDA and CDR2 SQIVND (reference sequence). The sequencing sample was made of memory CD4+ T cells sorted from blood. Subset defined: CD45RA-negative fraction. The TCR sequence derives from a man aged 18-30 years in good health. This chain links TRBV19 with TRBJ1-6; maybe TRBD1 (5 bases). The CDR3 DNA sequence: TGTGCCAGTACCCCCTACGCAAGCAGGGAGGTGAATAATTCACCCCTCCACTTT. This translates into CASTPYASREVNNSPLHF. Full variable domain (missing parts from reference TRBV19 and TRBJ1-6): DGGITQSPKYLFRKEGQNVTLSCEQNLNHDAMYWYRQDPGQGLRLIYYSQIVNDFQKGDIAEGYSVSREKKESFPLTVTSAQKNPTAFYLCASTPYASREVNNSPLHFGNGTRLTVT.